The sequence of this TCR beta chain was determined in a study of cytomegalovirus exposure and HLA in healthy donors (dated by TCRdb to 2017 to 2019). About the full investigation: According to a later analysis, one platform produced both the roughly 130 validation repertoires and the roughly 640 repertoires of the first cohort. The study was designed to test whether signatures of past pathogen exposure could be identified by cataloging public T cell receptors. In addition to the first cohort of around 670 subjects, a separate validation cohort of around 110 different subjects was used. To predict cytomegalovirus infection status, the study combined high-throughput TCR immunosequencing, statistical association of individual TCRs with disease status, and machine learning. Results the study describes overall, beyond this receptor: The authors suggested that the approach could potentially be generalized to other disease states and immunological phenotypes. Most TCR sequences were observed very rarely across donors, whereas some public TCRs were present in many individuals. A later analysis lacked HLA typing for the validation cohort, so it scored co-occurrence in that cohort across all 120 or so repertoires. In the study, about 150 TCR beta chains were listed as associated with cytomegalovirus. Three of the identified cytomegalovirus-associated TCR beta chains were confirmed in vitro to be specific for cytomegalovirus antigens. Cytomegalovirus status was reported to be diagnosed by the classifier with high specificity and sensitivity in both the original and validation cohorts. A later analysis found that TCRs clustered in the first cohort also tended to co-occur in the roughly 120 validation repertoires, with more than 90% of cluster scores above 0.

The CDR3, from cysteine to phenylalanine, totals 16 residues. CDR3 DNA only is kept here, 48 bases in frame from base 1. Trimming removed 2 bases from V and 0 bases from J, leaving 14 bases between the germline ends. The germline V gene (reference sequence) sets CDR1 to SGHNT and CDR2 to YYREEE. The protocol used for the library was the immunoSEQ multiplex PCR assay. In the authors' own workflow: To diagnose cytomegalovirus status from the catalog of TCR beta chain sequences, a statistical classification framework was built. Drawn from immuneACCESS, this table holds only the in-frame rearrangements with V and J called that TCRdb kept. Clones are partly lost; checked studies trace under half to an unresolved V gene and leave the rest unexplained. V, J and clone size reflect that table, while D and trimming were determined from the DNA. The sample profile shows about 400,000 clones; 80% to 90% of them were found once. The top ten clones comprise around 0.8% of the sample.

Separate from the approximately 670-subject first cohort, the validation cohort of 120 subjects was the group to which the donors belonged. Concerning this clone itself: Its antigen is currently not known. Within one base of it there is no much larger clone, and no base qualities were kept.

The rearranged chain carries TRBV5-4 and TRBJ1-1; TRBD1 might be the D gene, on 5 matching bases. This clonotype was sampled from a woman aged 18 to 35 in good health and CMV-seronegative. The sequenced material came from PBMCs. The DNA is TGTGCCAGCAGCTTCCCCAGACAGAATATGAACACTGAAGCTTTCTTT. It encodes CASSFPRQNMNTEAFF.